The clone carrying this T cell receptor (beta chain) was observed a handful of times. Its matching antigen is unknown. Profiling relied on immunoSEQ multiplex PCR, and the TCRdb table lists in-frame clones only, not all of them. The sample records about 100,000 clones, about 89% being singletons. V lost 4 bases to trimming and J lost 6 bases; unmatched junction nucleotides: 3. The CDR3 loop spans 14 amino acids. Per the germline V gene, CDR1 is SNHLY and CDR2 is FYNNEI. The sample originates from a study of T cell responses to AZD1222 COVID-19 vaccine. Study findings and constraints: Clonal diversity was possibly underestimated; the donors were predominantly white British and more often female. Distributed over spike, vaccine-associated CD4 TCRs predominated at 160-218 and 743-854. Only a handful of people who got AZD1222 tested seropositive at baseline. Repertoires in all cases were sampled only once the peak T cell response had passed.

The clonotype originates from an adult in good health. This chain uses TRBV2 with TRBJ1-4; 9 bases fit TRBD1. Specimen: peripheral blood, collected on day 0 of MenACWY control vaccination. CDR3 DNA sequence: TGTGCCAGCAGTGGAAGGACAGGGGATGAAAAACTGTTTTTT. Translated, it gives CASSGRTGDEKLFF.